This is a list of T cell receptor beta chains from one sample in a study of T-cell reconstitution after alpha-beta-depleted transplantation in children. TCRdb passed the PCR reads through MiXCR, listing each CDR3 protein once. The sample records some 200,000 distinct CDR3 sequences, 7% to 9% being singletons. Specimen: PBMCs, mostly from graft donor cells, collected 360 days after TCRalphabeta/CD19-depleted stem cell transplant. The source is a male patient aged 2-15 years who had a stem cell transplant for acute myeloid leukemia, so the T cells may come from the graft donor. The CDR3 runs from the conserved cysteine through the conserved F or W. Fields, in order: D gene, clone size, V gene, J gene, CDR3 DNA, CDR3 protein. D genes are given only for firm matches. Not all rows give a size; the values are once, few, many and, for expanded clones, a class.

-	many	TRBV29-1	TRBJ1-2	TGCAGCGTCGGGGGTTCTAACTATGGCTACACCTTC	CSVGGSNYGYTF
-	many	TRBV20-1	TRBJ1-3	TGCAGTGCTAGTCGGCGCCGCTCTGGAAACACCATATATTTT	CSASRRRSGNTIYF
-	-	TRBV29-1	TRBJ1-1	TGCAGCGGCCTGGGGGCCCTCGGGGGCACTGAAGCTTTCTTT	CSGLGALGGTEAFF
-	many	TRBV20-1	TRBJ2-7	TGCAGTGCTAGGCCCGGACGGAACTACGAGCAGTACTTC	CSARPGRNYEQYF
-	-	TRBV4-1	TRBJ2-5	TGCGCCAGCAGTCAGGGCCTTCTGGAGGCCCAGTACTTC	CASSQGLLEAQYF
TRBD1	few	TRBV29-1	TRBJ1-2	TGCAGCGTTGGAGGACAGGGGGACTATGGCTACACCTTC	CSVGGQGDYGYTF
TRBD2	few	TRBV11-2	TRBJ2-1	TGTGCCAGCAGCTTTCCCAGCGGGAAATACAATGAGCAGTTCTTC	CASSFPSGKYNEQFF
-	-	TRBV5-3	TRBJ2-2	TGTGCCAGAAGCTTGGATTCAGGGGCCGGGGAGCTGTTTTTT	CARSLDSGAGELFF
-	many	TRBV11-2	TRBJ1-5	TGTGCCAGCAGCTCCGGAGGGGTGCAGCCCCAGCATTTT	CASSSGGVQPQHF
-	many	TRBV5-1	TRBJ2-4	TGCGCCACCCTGACCCTAGCCAAAAACATTCAGTACTTC	CATLTLAKNIQYF
-	few	TRBV7-9	TRBJ2-3	TGTGCCAGCAGCCCGGGACCGCTCTCCCCCACAGATACGCAGTATTTT	CASSPGPLSPTDTQYF
TRBD1	few	TRBV20-1	TRBJ1-2	TGCAGTGCTAGTAGACAGGGCTACTATGGCTACACCTTC	CSASRQGYYGYTF
-	many	TRBV5-1	TRBJ2-1	TGCGCCAGCACCACAGGGAGCTCCTACAATGAGCAGTTCTTC	CASTTGSSYNEQFF
TRBD2	many	TRBV3-1	TRBJ2-5	TGTGCCAGCAGGGCAACTAGCGGGGCCGTGGAGACCCAGTACTTC	CASRATSGAVETQYF
-	-	TRBV12-3/TRBV12-4	TRBJ1-1	TGTGCCAGCACCCAATGGGGCGGGATGAGGTCTGAAGCTTTCTTT	CASTQWGGMRSEAFF
TRBD2	few	TRBV29-1	TRBJ2-7	TGCAGCGTCCAGACTAGCGCCTACGAGCAGTACTTC	CSVQTSAYEQYF
TRBD1	few	TRBV10-3	TRBJ1-2	TGTGCCATCAGTGAGACAGGGGTTGGCTACACCTTC	CAISETGVGYTF
-	-	TRBV12-3/TRBV12-4	TRBJ1-3	TGTGCCAGCAGTTTTATTGGGGGGCTGAACACCATATATTTT	CASSFIGGLNTIYF